This entry concerns a single T cell receptor beta chain. The antigen it binds to is not known. No qualities accompany the bases; no much larger clone lies one base away. Sequencing instrument: Illumina NovaSeq 6000. Using 5'RACE with constant-segment primers, TCRalpha and TCRbeta cDNA libraries were constructed, with sample barcodes and unique molecular identifiers added in the process. Trizol reagent was used to extract RNA from every sample. Library amplification was performed in two PCR steps, and a second sample barcode and Illumina TruSeq adapters were introduced in the second step. Sequencing of libraries was performed on an Illumina NovaSeq with 2 x 150 bp paired-end reads. The source study handled its data this way. With migec v1.2.7, reads were demultiplexed and then collapsed into UMI-guided consensus sequences. With mixcr v2.1.11, UMI consensuses were aligned to TRA and TRB V and J templates and assembled into clonotypes. Clonotypes were classified as expanded or contracted when called significant by both edgeR and NoisET, with noise models trained on biological replicates. For edgeR calls, a false discovery rate-adjusted p below 0.01 and a log2 fold-change threshold of 1 were applied. As an exploratory analysis of dynamics, max-normalized trajectories of the 1000 most abundant clonotypes were examined with PCA combined with hierarchical clustering. Separately sequenced CD4+ and CD8+ repertoires were used to assign a CD4 or CD8 phenotype to each responding clone. TCRdb applied fastp at Q25 and MiXCR to the public reads, then kept only in-frame beta chains. Rows with one shared CDR3 protein collapse into an entry with the most common genes and DNA. TCRdb assigned the V and J calls; the authors' analysis was not used. Counted in this sample were about 560,000 distinct CDR3 sequences; approximately 18% of them appeared once. Of the sample, around 12% is held by the ten largest clones.

Ficoll-Paque density gradient centrifugation was used to isolate PBMCs. This sample is part of a study of T-cell memory formation after mild COVID-19 (dated by TCRdb to the early 2020s). With respect to the entire study: Most TCR sequence clusters were specific to one of the two donors. T-cell clones expanding and contracting after mild COVID-19 in two donors were tracked by longitudinal TCRalpha and TCRbeta repertoire sequencing. Two young, previously healthy adult volunteers made up the cohort, one male and one female. Beyond this particular receptor, the publication reports: Some responding clones were found in pre-infection memory, which suggests that pre-existing cross-reactive memory T cells took part in the SARS-CoV-2 response. SARS-CoV-2 specificity of the second-wave clones peaking on day 37 was not confirmed. Only two mild cases were covered in the study, and larger cohorts including severe cases with pre-infection samples were considered necessary. Balanced CD4/CD8 phenotypes were observed for clones contracting from day 15 to 85, whereas a bias towards CD4+ was observed for a second wave of clones expanding from day 15 to 37. Contracting CD4+ clones appeared mostly in the CM and EM memory subsets, whereas CD8+ clones were enriched in EMRA.

From the cysteine through the phenylalanine, the CDR3 covers 15 amino acids. Only the CDR3 part of the read is kept: 45 bases, read in frame from the first base. CDR1 and CDR2 are read off the germline V gene as MNHEY and SVGAGI. Clipping removes 4 bases from V and 10 bases from J, with 11 as the unmatched junction base count. What was sequenced was PBMCs or a T cell subset sorted from them (not recorded which). This sequence originates from an adult woman who had mild COVID-19 (a few samples of this study predate the infection). The sample titles of this study are shuffled in the database, so cell type and time point are left out; the donor was told from shared clones. The chain employs TRBV6-5 and TRBJ2-2; TRBD2 matches 8 bases in the middle. The CDR3 corresponds to CASSSPGLGTLELFF. The sequenced DNA is TGTGCCAGCAGTTCCCCGGGACTAGGGACATTGGAGCTGTTTTTT.